The present T cell receptor (beta chain) was sequenced within a study of T cell responses to AZD1222 COVID-19 vaccine. Whole-study context: Second-dose groups at about 4 or about 12 weeks were pooled. Overall study findings and caveats: Among AZD1222 vaccinees, only five or six were seropositive at baseline. Clonal diversity may have been underestimated in mostly white British donors. There were vaccine-associated CD4 TCRs across spike, dominant at 160-218 and 743-854.

Measured with immunoSEQ multiplex PCR; TCRdb has only the in-frame clones, and not every one. Of 150,000 to 160,000 clones detected, approximately 90% appear once; the ten largest clones hold less than 2%. Worth noting for this clone: The antigen remains unidentified.

The starting material was peripheral blood, obtained on day 0 of AZD1222 vaccination. The clonotype was recovered from an adult in good health.

CDR3 bases: TGTGCCAGCAGCTTACCCCATCAGGGTTTCACTGAAGCTTTCTTT. Protein: CASSLPHQGFTEAFF. The chain employs TRBV7-9 and TRBJ1-1; a weak D match, TRBD1 (5 bases). Trimming took 2 bases from V and 4 from J, leaving 14 bases between them. The length of the CDR3 is 15 residues. CDR1 SEHNR and CDR2 FQNEAQ come from the germline V gene (reference sequence).